These 11 T cell receptor beta chains share one sample of origin, sequenced in a study of follicular helper T cells after annual influenza vaccination. Time point here: 2014-2015 season, 7 days after vaccination. Overlapping influenza protein peptide pools stimulated the PBMC for about 17 hours before sorting. The protocol was immunoSEQ multiplex PCR, while the TCRdb copy is restricted to in-frame clones and leaves out a portion. The table includes 150 to 200 clones, around four fifths detected once. These receptors have no known antigen. This material consisted of CXCR5+ CD38+ circulating T follicular helper cells from blood, cultured in vitro and sorted as CD69+ CD200+, taken 7 days after influenza vaccination. The subset was: circulating Tfh, non-naive CD4+CXCR5+PD-1+ (ICOS+CD38+ or ICOS-CD38-). These receptors all come from an adult who received the influenza vaccine.

The chain uses TRBV5-4 and TRBJ1-2; unclear D gene. The CDR3 totals 15 residues. From germline, CDR1 is SGHNT and CDR2 YYREEE (reference sequence). V was shortened by 5 bases and J by 4 bases, with 18 bases between the two germline ends. CDR3 bases: TGTGCCAGCAGATTTATCGCAGGAAAGACCTATGGCTACACCTTC. Amino acids: CASRFIAGKTYGYTF. Supplemented by reference TRBV5-4 and TRBJ1-2, the full variable domain reads ETGVTQSPTHLIKTRGQQVTLRCSSQSGHNTVSWYQQALGQGPQFIFQYYREEENGRGNFPPRFSGLQFPNYSSELNVNALELDDSALYLCASRFIAGKTYGYTFGSGTRLTVV.

This chain connects TRBV5-5 to TRBJ2-3; D remains unclear. There are 15 residues in the CDR3. Germline values: CDR1 SGHKS, CDR2 YYEKEE (reference sequence). V was pared by 2 bases and J by 1 base, with 11 bases between. CDR3: CASSFFAQRTDTQYF. In DNA form, the CDR3 reads TGTGCCAGCAGCTTTTTTGCTCAGCGCACAGATACGCAGTATTTT.

The rearrangement links TRBV18 to TRBJ2-1, with 13 nucleotides matching TRBD2. With V trimmed by 3 bases and J by 10 bases, 6 bases remained unmatched. This CDR3 spans 15 amino acids. Per the germline V gene, CDR1 is KGHSH and CDR2 is LQKENI. CDR3 sequence: CASSPGLAGSGEQFF. The CDR3 nucleotides read TGTGCCAGCTCACCGGGACTAGCGGGATCGGGAGAGCAGTTCTTC.

The chain combines TRBV5-1 with TRBJ2-7, with D tentatively TRBD1 or TRBD2 (5 bases each). The CDR3 runs 16 residues. With 3 bases removed from V and 0 bases from J, the gap between germline ends came to 16 bases. Germline assignment: CDR1 SGHRS and CDR2 YFSETQ. DNA for the CDR3: TGCGCCAGCAGCTCCCGAGGGGCCCGAGTCTCCTACGAGCAGTACTTC. Translation: CASSSRGARVSYEQYF.

The chain joins TRBV10-3 to TRBJ2-6; D is perhaps TRBD1 or TRBD2 (5 bases each). Germline CDR1 is ENHRY and CDR2 is SYGVKD. V lost 0 bases and J 0 bases, leaving 12 bases between the germline ends. The length of the CDR3 is 18 residues. The CDR3 sequence is CAISESGGGGSGANVLTF. The CDR3 DNA sequence: TGTGCCATCAGTGAGTCTGGGGGTGGGGGCTCTGGGGCCAACGTCCTGACTTTC.

The genes are TRBV15 and TRBJ2-2, with D perhaps TRBD1 (6 bases). The V end was cut by 5 bases, the J end by 6 bases, with 13 bases between. CDR1 is LNHNV, CDR2 YYDKDF, per germline (reference sequence). The CDR3 sequence is 14 residues long. The CDR3, as DNA: TGTGCCACCAGCCCCGAGGGGGTCTCCGGGGAGCTGTTTTTT. This gives the protein CATSPEGVSGELFF.

This CDR3 is CASSLFAGRRETQYF. The CDR3 coding sequence is TGCGCCAGCAGCTTGTTCGCAGGGAGGAGGGAGACCCAGTACTTC. V gene TRBV5-1 combines with J gene TRBJ2-5, with a tentative D call TRBD2 (6 bases). In germline, CDR1 is SGHRS, CDR2 YFSETQ. The V and J ends lost 1 base and 5 bases respectively, with 15 bases between them. This CDR3 region has 15 residues.

The rearrangement uses TRBV4-3 and TRBJ1-5, with D possibly matching TRBD1 (6 bases). V lost 0 bases to trimming and J lost 0 bases, with 15 bases between them. In germline, CDR1 is LGHNA, CDR2 YSLEER. This CDR3 contains 18 residues. The CDR3 coding sequence is TGCGCCAGCAGCCAAGAATTAGGCGGGACAACTAGCAATCAGCCCCAGCATTTT. It encodes CASSQELGGTTSNQPQHF.

V gene TRBV5-1 combines with J gene TRBJ1-1; 11 positions match TRBD1. Trimming took 3 bases from V and 4 from J; bases not matched to a gene: 2. The CDR3 is 14 amino acids. The V gene's germline CDR1 is SGHRS and CDR2 YFSETQ. The CDR3 protein is CASSWTGGITEAFF. For the CDR3, the DNA is TGCGCCAGCAGCTGGACAGGGGGCATCACTGAAGCTTTCTTT.

The chain recombines TRBV6-6 with TRBJ1-1; 9 nucleotides match TRBD1. Germline trimming cut 6 bases from V and 3 bases from J; bases unmatched to any gene: 11. This CDR3 contains 16 residues. Germline V gene sequence: CDR1 MNHNY, CDR2 SVGAGI (reference sequence). Here the CDR3 DNA reads TGTGCCAGCAGACCCCCGGGACAGGGACCATACACTGAAGCTTTCTTT. Residues: CASRPPGQGPYTEAFF.

This clone appeared a single time. V and J are TRBV4-1 and TRBJ2-6; D is uncertain. Germline V lookup: CDR1 MGHRA, CDR2 YSYEKL. The CDR3 runs to 17 residues. Trimming stripped 5 bases from V and 5 bases from J, with 19 bases between. This chain's CDR3 is CASSFGTPQSRANVLTF. The CDR3 region has the DNA TGCGCCAGCAGCTTCGGCACACCACAAAGTCGGGCCAACGTCCTGACTTTC.